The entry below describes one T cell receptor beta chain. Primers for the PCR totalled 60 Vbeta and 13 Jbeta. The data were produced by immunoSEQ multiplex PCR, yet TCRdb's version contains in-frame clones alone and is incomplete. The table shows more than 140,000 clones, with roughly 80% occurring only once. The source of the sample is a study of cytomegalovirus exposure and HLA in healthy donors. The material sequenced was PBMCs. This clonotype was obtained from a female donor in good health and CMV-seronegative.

The CDR3 is CASSSVRTGELFF. CDR3 in DNA: TGTGCCAGCAGCTCGGTTCGAACCGGGGAGCTGTTTTTT. The chain carries TRBV11-3 and TRBJ2-2; D is unclear. Trimming pared 4 bases from V and 5 bases from J, leaving 8 bases between. The CDR3 has 13 amino acids. CDR1 and CDR2 (germline): SGHNT, YENEEA.